Listed here are 14 T cell receptor beta chains from one sample, sequenced in a study of shared clonotypes between healthy human individuals. The repertoire was sequenced with immunoSEQ multiplex PCR; TCRdb's copy has only in-frame clones and lacks some. The sample lists around 1.4 million clones; 98% to 99% were seen once. The material sequenced was naive CD4+ T cells sorted from blood. Subset indicated: CD45RA+ positively selected. These receptor sequences come from a man aged 25-45 years in good health.

V usage is TRBV6-5 and J usage is TRBJ2-1; TRBD2 matches 13 bases. Germline loops: CDR1 MNHEY, CDR2 SVGAGI. Trimming at V came to 6 bases and at J to 13 bases, leaving 6 bases not matched to a gene. This CDR3 is built from 13 residues. CDR3 DNA sequence: TGTGCCAGCAGCGGGACTAGCGGGGCTAGCCAGTTCTTC. Its translation: CASSGTSGASQFF.

This chain uses TRBV27 with TRBJ2-5; D possibly corresponds to TRBD2 (5 bases). Germline-derived CDR1 and CDR2 are MNHEY and SMNVEV (reference sequence). This CDR3 region has 13 residues. V lost 8 bases and J 5 bases, leaving 15 bases between the germline ends. This CDR3 reads CASRGPPLETQYF. Here the CDR3 DNA reads TGTGCCAGCCGGGGTCCCCCCCTGGAGACCCAGTACTTC.

This chain connects TRBV6-1 to TRBJ1-5; TRBD1 matches 7 bases. The J segment lost 4 bases and the V segment lost 6 bases, leaving 6 bases of the junction unmatched. The CDR3 extends over 14 amino acids. Germline V gene data show CDR1 as MNHNS and CDR2 as SASEGT. DNA of the CDR3: TGTGCCAGCAGGGGGGGACAGTTTAATCAGCCCCAGCATTTT. This codes for CASRGGQFNQPQHF.

This chain uses TRBV29-1 with TRBJ2-1, with 7 nucleotides matching TRBD2. From germline, CDR1 is SQVTM and CDR2 ANQGSEA. There are 15 residues in the CDR3. V was pared by 2 bases and J by 6 bases, with 10 bases of the junction left unmatched. The CDR3 coding sequence is TGCAGCGTTGAAACCCTAGGGAGGGAGGGCAATGAGCAGTTCTTC. Amino acids: CSVETLGREGNEQFF.

The J gene is TRBJ1-1, the V gene TRBV7-3, with 7 bases matching TRBD1. The V segment lost 5 bases and the J segment 5 bases; nucleotides outside the gene matches: 8. This CDR3 has 14 amino acids. Germline V lookup: CDR1 SGHTA, CDR2 FQGTGA. CDR3 region: CASSDGQAGTEAFF. The DNA of the CDR3 is TGTGCCAGCAGCGACGGACAGGCGGGGACTGAAGCTTTCTTT. The full variable domain, in which reference TRBV7-3 and TRBJ1-1 provide the parts outside the CDR3, is GAGVSQTPSNKVTEKGKYVELRCDPISGHTALYWYRQSLGQGPEFLIYFQGTGAADDSGLPNDRFFAVRPEGSVSTLKIQRTERGDSAVYLCASSDGQAGTEAFFGQGTRLTVV.

The J gene is TRBJ2-7, the V gene TRBV6-1, with TRBD2 matching 10 bases. Germline V gene lookup returns CDR1 MNHNS and CDR2 SASEGT. The CDR3 covers 14 residues. The junction had 4 bases not matched to a gene; V was cut back by 6 bases and J by 2 bases. Written as DNA, the CDR3 is TGTGCCAGCAGCCTAGGACTAGCGGCCTACGAGCAGTACTTC. This gives the protein CASSLGLAAYEQYF.

This CDR3 is CATKAEGGYNEQFF. The CDR3 coding sequence is TGTGCCACCAAAGCGGAGGGCGGGTACAATGAGCAGTTCTTC. V gene TRBV18 combines with J gene TRBJ2-1; a possible D gene is TRBD2 (6 bases). CDR1 is KGHSH, CDR2 LQKENI, per germline. CDR3 size: 14 residues. V lost 10 bases and J lost 4, with 17 bases in between.

The chain combines TRBV5-1 with TRBJ1-4; tentatively, D is TRBD1 (5 bases). CDR3 length: 14 residues. Germline-derived CDR1 and CDR2 are SGHRS and YFSETQ. The germline V and J ends were trimmed by 4 bases and 3 bases, with 10 bases remaining between them. CDR3 sequence: CASSRGAANEKLFF. CDR3 DNA sequence: TGCGCCAGCAGCCGCGGGGCAGCTAATGAAAAACTGTTTTTT.

The chain couples TRBV19 to TRBJ1-5; maybe TRBD1 (6 bases). V was trimmed by 4 bases and J by 7 bases, leaving 23 bases between them. This CDR3 has 17 amino acids. Per germline, CDR1 LNHDA and CDR2 SQIVND (reference sequence). The CDR3 loop reads CASSSPGKQGGRQPQHF. The CDR3, as DNA: TGTGCCAGTAGTAGTCCGGGGAAACAGGGCGGTAGGCAGCCCCAGCATTTT.

This chain links TRBV6-5 with TRBJ2-2, with D unclear. Looked up from germline, CDR1 is MNHEY and CDR2 is SVGAGI. CDR3 size: 14 residues. V was trimmed by 8 bases and J by 3 bases, leaving 13 bases between them. Written as DNA, the CDR3 is TGTGCCAGCGCCAGAGGCGGTTACACCGGGGAGCTGTTTTTT. This codes for CASARGGYTGELFF.

The V call is TRBV10-3, the J call TRBJ2-7, with 8 nucleotides matching TRBD2. Germline trimming cut 3 bases from V and 0 bases from J; bases unmatched to any gene: 7. The CDR3 is made up of 16 amino acids. Germline-derived CDR1 and CDR2 are ENHRY and SYGVKD. The CDR3 bases are TGTGCCATCAGTGATTTTCCGGGACTAGGCTCCTACGAGCAGTACTTC. Translating it yields CAISDFPGLGSYEQYF.

The chain links TRBV15 to TRBJ2-3; the D is unclear. V lost 1 base and J 4 bases, leaving 12 bases between the germline ends. The CDR3 extends over 15 amino acids. CDR1 and CDR2 from the germline V gene are LNHNV and YYDKDF (reference sequence). The DNA of the CDR3 is TGTGCCACCAGCAGAGTTCCTGACCGAGCAGATACGCAGTATTTT. Protein sequence: CATSRVPDRADTQYF.

The rearrangement joins TRBV9 to TRBJ2-1; D might be TRBD2 (6 bases). Trimming removed 5 bases at V and 8 bases at J, with 20 bases between. Germline values: CDR1 SGDLS, CDR2 YYNGEE. The CDR3 loop spans 15 amino acids. In DNA, the CDR3 is TGTGCCAGCAGGAGGGAGGACTTGGGGTCGGATGAGCAGTTCTTC. Its protein product is CASRREDLGSDEQFF.

The chain uses TRBV6-5 and TRBJ2-7; either TRBD1 or TRBD2 may fit D (5 bases each). The V end lost 0 bases, the J end lost 1 base, and 13 bases lay between the germline ends. The CDR3 loop spans 16 amino acids. Germline values: CDR1 MNHEY, CDR2 SVGAGI. CDR3 DNA: TGTGCCAGCAGTTACTCCGTCGGGTGGGGGTCCTACGAGCAGTACTTC. It yields the protein CASSYSVGWGSYEQYF.